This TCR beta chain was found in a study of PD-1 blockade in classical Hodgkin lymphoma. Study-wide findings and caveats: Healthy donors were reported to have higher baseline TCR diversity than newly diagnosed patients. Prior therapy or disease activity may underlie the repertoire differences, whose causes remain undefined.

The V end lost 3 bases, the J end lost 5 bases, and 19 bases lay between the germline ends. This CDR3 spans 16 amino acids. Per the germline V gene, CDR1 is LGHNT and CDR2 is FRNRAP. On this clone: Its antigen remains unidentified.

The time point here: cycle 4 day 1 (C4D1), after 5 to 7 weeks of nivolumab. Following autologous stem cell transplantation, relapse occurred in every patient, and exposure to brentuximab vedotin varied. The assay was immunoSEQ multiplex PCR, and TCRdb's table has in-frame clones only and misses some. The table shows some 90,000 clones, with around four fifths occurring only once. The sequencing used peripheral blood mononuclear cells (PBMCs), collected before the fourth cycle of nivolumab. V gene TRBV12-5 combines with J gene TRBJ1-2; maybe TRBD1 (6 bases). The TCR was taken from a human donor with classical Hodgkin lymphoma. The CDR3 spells CASGLSQDSRQYGYTF. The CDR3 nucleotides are TGTGCTAGTGGTTTAAGCCAGGACAGCCGACAGTATGGCTACACCTTC.